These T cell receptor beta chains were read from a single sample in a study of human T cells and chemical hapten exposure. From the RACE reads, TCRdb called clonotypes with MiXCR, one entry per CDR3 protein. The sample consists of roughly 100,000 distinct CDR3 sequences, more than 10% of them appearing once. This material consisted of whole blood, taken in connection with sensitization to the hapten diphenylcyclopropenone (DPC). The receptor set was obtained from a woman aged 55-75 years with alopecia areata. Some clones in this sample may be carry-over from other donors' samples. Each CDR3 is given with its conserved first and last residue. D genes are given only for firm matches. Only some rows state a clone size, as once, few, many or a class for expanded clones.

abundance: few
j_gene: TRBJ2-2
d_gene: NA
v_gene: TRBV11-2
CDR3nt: TGTGCCAGCAGCTTACCCCTCGCCAACACCGGGGAGCTGTTTTTT
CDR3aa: CASSLPLANTGELFF

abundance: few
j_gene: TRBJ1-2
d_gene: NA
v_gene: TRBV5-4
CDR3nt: TGTGCCAGCAGCCCCCCTACAGGGACCTATGGCTACACCTTC
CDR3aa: CASSPPTGTYGYTF

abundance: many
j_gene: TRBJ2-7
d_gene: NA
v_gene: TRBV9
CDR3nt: TGTGCCAGCAGCCTAGGGGGACCTTCCTACGAGCAGTACTTC
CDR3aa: CASSLGGPSYEQYF

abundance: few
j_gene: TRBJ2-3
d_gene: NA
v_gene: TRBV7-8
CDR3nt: TGTGCCAGCAGCTTAGCGGTGGGGGGGCGCACAGATACGCAGTATTTT
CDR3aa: CASSLAVGGRTDTQYF

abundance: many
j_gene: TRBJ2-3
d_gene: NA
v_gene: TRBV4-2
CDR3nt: TGTGCCAGCAGCCAACAAGCCAACCAAGATACGCAGTATTTT
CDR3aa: CASSQQANQDTQYF

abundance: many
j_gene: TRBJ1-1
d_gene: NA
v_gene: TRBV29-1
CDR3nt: TGCAGCGTTTCCCACGGACTCGCGAACACTGAAGCTTTCTTT
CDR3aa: CSVSHGLANTEAFF

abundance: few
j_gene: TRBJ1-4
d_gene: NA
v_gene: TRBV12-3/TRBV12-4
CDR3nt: TGTGCCAGCAGTCTTAGGGGCGCGGGGGAAAAACTGTTTTTT
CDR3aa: CASSLRGAGEKLFF

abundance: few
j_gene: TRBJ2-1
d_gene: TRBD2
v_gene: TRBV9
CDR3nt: TGTGCCAGCAACGGCGGGGGAGAGTACAATGAGCAGTTCTTC
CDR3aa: CASNGGGEYNEQFF

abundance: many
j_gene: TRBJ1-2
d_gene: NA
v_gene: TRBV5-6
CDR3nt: TGTGCCAGCAGCTTGGCCGGTCTGTCAGGTGGCTACACCTTC
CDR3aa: CASSLAGLSGGYTF

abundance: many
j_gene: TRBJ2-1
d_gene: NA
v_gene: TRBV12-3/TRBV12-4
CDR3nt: TGTGCCAGCAGTTTCAACAGGAACAATGAGCAGTTCTTC
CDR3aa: CASSFNRNNEQFF

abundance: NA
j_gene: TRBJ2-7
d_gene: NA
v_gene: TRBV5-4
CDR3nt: TGTGCCAGCAGCTTGGCCGGGACGCACGGTACCTACGAGCAGTACTTC
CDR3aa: CASSLAGTHGTYEQYF

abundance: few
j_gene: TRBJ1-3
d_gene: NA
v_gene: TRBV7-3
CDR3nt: TGTGCCAGCAGCCCAGGACCTGGAAACACCATATATTTT
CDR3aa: CASSPGPGNTIYF

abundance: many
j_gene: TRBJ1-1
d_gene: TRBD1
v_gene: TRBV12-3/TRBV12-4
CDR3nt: TGTGCCAGCAGTCCATCGGACAGGCCATTGGGCACTGAAGCTTTCTTT
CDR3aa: CASSPSDRPLGTEAFF

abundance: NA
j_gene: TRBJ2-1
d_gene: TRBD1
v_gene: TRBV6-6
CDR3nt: TGTGCCAGCAGTTACTCGAACAGGGGATACAATGAGCAGTTCTTC
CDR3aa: CASSYSNRGYNEQFF

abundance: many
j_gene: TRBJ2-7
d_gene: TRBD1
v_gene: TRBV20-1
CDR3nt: TGCAGTGCTCTGGCAGGGGGCGTTTATAACGAGCAGTACTTC
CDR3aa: CSALAGGVYNEQYF

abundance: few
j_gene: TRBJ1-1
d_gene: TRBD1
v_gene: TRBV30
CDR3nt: TGTGCCTGGAGTGCCCGGGACAGGGACACTGAAGCTTTCTTT
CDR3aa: CAWSARDRDTEAFF

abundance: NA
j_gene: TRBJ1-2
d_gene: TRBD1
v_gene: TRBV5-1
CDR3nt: TGCGCCAGCAGCCCTGGAGACAGGGCCTATGGCTACACCTTC
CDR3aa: CASSPGDRAYGYTF

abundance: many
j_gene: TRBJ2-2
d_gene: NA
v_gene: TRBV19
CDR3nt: TGTGCCAGTAACAAACAGGGTGGCACCGGGGAGCTGTTTTTT
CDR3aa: CASNKQGGTGELFF

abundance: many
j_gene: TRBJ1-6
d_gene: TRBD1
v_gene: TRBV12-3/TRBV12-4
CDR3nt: TGTGCCAGCAGCCCAGGGGGGGGTTCACCCCTCCACTTT
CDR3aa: CASSPGGGSPLHF